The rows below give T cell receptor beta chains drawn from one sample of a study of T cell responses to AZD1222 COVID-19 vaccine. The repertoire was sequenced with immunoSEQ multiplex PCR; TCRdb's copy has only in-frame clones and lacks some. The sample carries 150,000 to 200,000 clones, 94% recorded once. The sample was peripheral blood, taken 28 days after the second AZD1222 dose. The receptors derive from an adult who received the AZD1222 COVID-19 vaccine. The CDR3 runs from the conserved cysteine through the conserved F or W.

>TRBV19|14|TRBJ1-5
CASSTLTGGYRTHF
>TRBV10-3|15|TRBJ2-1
CAISESDYQYNEQFF
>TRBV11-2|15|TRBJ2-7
CASSSPGTGGEEQYF
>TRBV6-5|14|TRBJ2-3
CASRGQGGTDTQYF
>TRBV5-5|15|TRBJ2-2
CASRVGRVNTGELFF
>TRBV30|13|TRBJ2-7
CAWSVGRTYEQYF
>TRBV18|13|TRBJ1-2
CASSPKPNYGYTF
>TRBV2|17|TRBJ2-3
CASSEAGLAGVIDTQYF
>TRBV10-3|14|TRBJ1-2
CAILGHGARYGYTF
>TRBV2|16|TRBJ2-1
CASSPGWRGGGNEQFF
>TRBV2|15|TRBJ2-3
CASNRLAVSTDTQYF
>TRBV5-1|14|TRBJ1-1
CASSFEGSNTEAFF
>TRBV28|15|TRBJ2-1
CASSKLADGYNEQFF
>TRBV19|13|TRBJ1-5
CASSIAPRQPQHF
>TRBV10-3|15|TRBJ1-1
CAISDRGQEWGEAFF
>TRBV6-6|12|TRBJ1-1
CAASRRDTEAFF
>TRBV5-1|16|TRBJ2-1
CASSLDSGGPLNEQFF
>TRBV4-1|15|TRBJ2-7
CASSQPTSGRGEQYF
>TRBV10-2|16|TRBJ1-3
CASSEIWAGSGNTIYF
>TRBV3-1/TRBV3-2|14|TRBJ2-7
CASSQLSGSYEQYF
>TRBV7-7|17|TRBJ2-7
CASSSQAPGLAITEQYF
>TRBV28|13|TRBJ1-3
CASRTGGPNTIYF
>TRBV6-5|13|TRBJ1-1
CASSQILNTEAFF
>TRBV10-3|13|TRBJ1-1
CAISQGSDTEAFF
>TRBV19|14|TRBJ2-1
CASSKAGGTGEQFF
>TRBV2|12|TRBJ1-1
CASRRLLTEAFF
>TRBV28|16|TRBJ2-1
CASSWVRLAGGNEQFF
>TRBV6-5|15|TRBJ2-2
CASSPLQPNTGELFF
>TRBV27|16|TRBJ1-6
CASSLSGRGRNSPLHF
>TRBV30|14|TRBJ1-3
CAWSVSRARNTIYF
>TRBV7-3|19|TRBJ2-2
CASSLKGSGGPGNTGELFF
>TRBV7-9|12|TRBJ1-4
CASSPTNEKLFF
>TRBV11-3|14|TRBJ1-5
CASSWKSCYQPQHF
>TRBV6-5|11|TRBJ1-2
CASEGSYGYTF
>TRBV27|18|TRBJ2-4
CASSSRWGAGLAKNIQYF
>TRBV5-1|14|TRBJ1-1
CASSDVGNPPEAFF
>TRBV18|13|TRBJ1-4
CASSLDPNEKLFF
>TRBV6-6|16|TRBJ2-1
CASSYSGSGRRNEQFF
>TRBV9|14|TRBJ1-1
CASSVIQGNTEAFF
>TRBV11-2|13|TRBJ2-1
CASSLDFVDEQFF
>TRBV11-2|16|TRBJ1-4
CASSTLYRAANEKLFF
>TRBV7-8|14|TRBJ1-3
CASSLGGAGNTIYF
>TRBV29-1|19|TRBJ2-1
CSVKGQGGLAGGSYNEQFF
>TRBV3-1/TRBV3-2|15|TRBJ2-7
CASSQVFDGRTEQYF
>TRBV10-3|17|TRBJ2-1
CAISESVDIFGYNEQFF
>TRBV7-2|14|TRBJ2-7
CASSLVGLGDEQYF
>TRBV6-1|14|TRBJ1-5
CASSEMKGPRPQHF
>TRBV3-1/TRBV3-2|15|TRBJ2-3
CASSQGQGVIDTQYF
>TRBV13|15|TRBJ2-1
CASSSSGRVYNEQFF
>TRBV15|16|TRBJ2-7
CATSRDVGPSPYEQYF
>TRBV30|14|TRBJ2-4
CACASDTTKNIQYF
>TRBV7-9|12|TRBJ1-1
CASSLRITEAFF
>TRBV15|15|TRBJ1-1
CATSRATALNTEAFF